This TCR beta chain is from a study of T cells in Graves' hyperthyroidism and ophthalmopathy. Germline CDR1 and CDR2: KGHSH and LQKENI. The germline V and J ends were trimmed by 0 bases and 11 bases, with 25 bases remaining between them. The CDR3 covers 17 residues. Researchers took RNA transcripts and amplified the TCR beta CDR3 regions from them. During a first-round RT-PCR of the TCR CDR3, the HTBI primer set was used. TCRdb re-analysed the multiplex PCR reads in MiXCR, keeping a single row per CDR3 protein. The table has around 240,000 distinct CDR3 sequences, roughly 15% seen once. This sample holds PBMCs from less than 11 ml fresh peripheral blood. This clonotype was recorded at least ten times.

The chain combines TRBV18 with TRBJ1-1; TRBD1 is a possible D gene (6 bases). Sequencing was carried out using blood. The sequence came from a woman under 30 with Graves' ophthalmopathy. The CDR3 bases are TGTGCCAGCTCACCACCTGTCCGTTCCGATATCGGGGGCAGCGCTTTCTTT. It yields the protein CASSPPVRSDIGGSAFF.